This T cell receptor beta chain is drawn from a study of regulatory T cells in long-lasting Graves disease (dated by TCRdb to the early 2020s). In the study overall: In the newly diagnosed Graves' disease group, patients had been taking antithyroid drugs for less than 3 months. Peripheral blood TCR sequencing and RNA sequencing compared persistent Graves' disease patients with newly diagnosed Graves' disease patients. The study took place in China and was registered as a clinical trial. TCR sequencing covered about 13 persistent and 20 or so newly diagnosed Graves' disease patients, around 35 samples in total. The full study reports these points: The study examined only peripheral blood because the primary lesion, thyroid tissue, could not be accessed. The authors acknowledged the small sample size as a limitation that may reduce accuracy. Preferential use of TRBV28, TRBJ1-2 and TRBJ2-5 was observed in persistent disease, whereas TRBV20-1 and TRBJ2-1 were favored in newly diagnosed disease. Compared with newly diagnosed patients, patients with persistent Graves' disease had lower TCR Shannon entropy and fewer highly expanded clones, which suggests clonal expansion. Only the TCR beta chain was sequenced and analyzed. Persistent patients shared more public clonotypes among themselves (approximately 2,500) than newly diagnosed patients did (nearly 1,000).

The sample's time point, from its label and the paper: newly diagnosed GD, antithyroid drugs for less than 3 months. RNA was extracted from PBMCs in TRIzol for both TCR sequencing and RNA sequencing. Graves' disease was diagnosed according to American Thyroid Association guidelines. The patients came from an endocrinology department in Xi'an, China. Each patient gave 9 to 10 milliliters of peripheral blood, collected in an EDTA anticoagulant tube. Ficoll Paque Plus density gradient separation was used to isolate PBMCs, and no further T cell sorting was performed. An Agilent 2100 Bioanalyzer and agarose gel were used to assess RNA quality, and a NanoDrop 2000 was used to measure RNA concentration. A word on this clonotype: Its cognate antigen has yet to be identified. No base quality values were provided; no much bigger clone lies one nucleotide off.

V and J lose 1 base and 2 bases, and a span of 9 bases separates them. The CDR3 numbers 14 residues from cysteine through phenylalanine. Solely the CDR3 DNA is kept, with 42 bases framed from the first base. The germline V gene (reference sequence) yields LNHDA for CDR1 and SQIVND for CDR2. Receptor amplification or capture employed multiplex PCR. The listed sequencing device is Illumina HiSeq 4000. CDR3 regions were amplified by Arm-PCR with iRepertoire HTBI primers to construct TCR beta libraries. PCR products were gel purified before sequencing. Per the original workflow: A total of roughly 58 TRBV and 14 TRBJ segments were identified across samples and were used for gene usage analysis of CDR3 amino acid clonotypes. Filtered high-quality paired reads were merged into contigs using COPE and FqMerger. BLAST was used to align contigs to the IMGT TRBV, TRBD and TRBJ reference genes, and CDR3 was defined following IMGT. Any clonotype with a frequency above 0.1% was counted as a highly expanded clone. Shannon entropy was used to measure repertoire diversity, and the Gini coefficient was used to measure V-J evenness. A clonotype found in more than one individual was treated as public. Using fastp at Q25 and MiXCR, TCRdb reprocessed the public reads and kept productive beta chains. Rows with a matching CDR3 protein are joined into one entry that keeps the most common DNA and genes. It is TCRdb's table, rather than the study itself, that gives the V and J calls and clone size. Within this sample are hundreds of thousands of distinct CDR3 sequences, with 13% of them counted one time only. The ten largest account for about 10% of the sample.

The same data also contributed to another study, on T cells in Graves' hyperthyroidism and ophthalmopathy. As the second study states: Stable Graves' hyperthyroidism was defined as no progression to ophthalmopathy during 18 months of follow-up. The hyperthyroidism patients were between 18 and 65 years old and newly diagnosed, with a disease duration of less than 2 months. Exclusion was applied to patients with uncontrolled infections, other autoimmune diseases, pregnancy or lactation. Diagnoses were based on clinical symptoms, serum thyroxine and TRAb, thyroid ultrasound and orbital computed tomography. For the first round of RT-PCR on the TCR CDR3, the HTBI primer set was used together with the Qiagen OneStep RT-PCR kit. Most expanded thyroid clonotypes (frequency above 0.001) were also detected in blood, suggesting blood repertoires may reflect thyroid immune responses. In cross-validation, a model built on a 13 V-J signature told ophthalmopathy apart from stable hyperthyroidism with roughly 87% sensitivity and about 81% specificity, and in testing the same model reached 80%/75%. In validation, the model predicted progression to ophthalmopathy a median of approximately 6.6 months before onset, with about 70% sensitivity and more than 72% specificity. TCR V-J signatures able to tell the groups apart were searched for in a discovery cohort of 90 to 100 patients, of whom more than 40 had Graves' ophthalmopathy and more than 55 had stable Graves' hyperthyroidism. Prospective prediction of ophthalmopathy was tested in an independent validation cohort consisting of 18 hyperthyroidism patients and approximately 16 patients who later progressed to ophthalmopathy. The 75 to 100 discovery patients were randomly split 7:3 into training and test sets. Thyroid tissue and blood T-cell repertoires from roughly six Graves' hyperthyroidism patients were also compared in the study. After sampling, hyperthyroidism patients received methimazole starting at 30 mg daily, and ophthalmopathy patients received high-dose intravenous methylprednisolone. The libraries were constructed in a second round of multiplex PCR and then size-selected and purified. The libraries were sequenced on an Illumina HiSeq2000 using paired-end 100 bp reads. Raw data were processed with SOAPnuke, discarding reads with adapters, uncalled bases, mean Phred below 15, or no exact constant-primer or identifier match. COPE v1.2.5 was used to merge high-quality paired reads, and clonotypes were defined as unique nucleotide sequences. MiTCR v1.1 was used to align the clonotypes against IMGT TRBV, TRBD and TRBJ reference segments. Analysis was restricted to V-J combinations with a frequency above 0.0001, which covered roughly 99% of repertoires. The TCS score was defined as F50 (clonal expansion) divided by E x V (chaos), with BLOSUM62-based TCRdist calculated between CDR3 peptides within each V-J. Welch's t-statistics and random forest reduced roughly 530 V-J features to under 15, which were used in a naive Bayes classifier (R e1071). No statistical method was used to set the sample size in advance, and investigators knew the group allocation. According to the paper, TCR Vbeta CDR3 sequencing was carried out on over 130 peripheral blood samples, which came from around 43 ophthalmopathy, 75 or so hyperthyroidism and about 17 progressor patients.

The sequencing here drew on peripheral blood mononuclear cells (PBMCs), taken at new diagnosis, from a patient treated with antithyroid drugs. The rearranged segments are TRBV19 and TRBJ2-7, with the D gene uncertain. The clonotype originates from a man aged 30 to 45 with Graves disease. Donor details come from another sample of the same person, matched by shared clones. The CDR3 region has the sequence CASSIGSSAYEQYF. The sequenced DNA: TGTGCCAGTAGTATAGGGTCCTCGGCCTACGAGCAGTACTTC.